This T cell receptor (beta chain) originates from a study of cytomegalovirus exposure and HLA in healthy donors. Study in general: Of the donors genotyped, 398 in all, 75% to 85% fell in the Caucasian-associated ancestry cluster. Study-wide results and caveats: Most TCR sequences showed up rarely, but some public TCRs showed up in many donors. Researchers had no immune exposure information except CMV serostatus available.

Note on this clone: Its antigen is not known.

Deletions cut 8 bases from V and 4 bases from J, with 15 bases between. The length of the CDR3 is 14 residues. The V gene's germline CDR1 is LNHDA and CDR2 SQIVND (reference sequence). Primers included in the PCR were 60 Vbeta and 13 Jbeta primers. TCRdb keeps only in-frame clones here, not all; method: immunoSEQ multiplex PCR. The table lists under 250,000 clones, 70% to 85% of them singletons. The clonotype comes from a woman in her thirties in good health and CMV-seropositive. This chain joins TRBV19 and TRBJ1-5; D is uncertain. The sample taken for sequencing was PBMCs. As DNA, the CDR3 is TGTGCCAGTGACCTGGGAGACTCAAATCAGCCCCAGCATTTT. It codes for CASDLGDSNQPQHF.